These T cell receptor beta chains were read from a single sample in a study of patients and donors after allogeneic stem cell transplantation. TCRdb called the RT-PCR reads again in MiXCR, with one record for every CDR3 protein. The table has hundreds of thousands of distinct CDR3 sequences, about 37% seen once; the top ten hold around a tenth. The specimen was blood, either unsorted or a sorted T cell fraction (not recorded which). The origin of the receptors is a human donor who was either an allogeneic HSCT recipient or a stem cell or donor lymphocyte infusion donor (not recorded which). It is not recorded whose cells these are; they may come from a transplant donor. Both conserved end residues are part of each CDR3. The order of the fields is D gene, V gene, clone size, J gene, CDR3 DNA, CDR3 protein. The D gene is left open where the match is weak. For some rows the clone size is stated as once, few or many, or as a class when expanded; others skip it.

TRBD2,TRBV9,-,TRBJ2-4,TGTGCCAGCAGCCCACGGACTAGCGGGGACAAAAACATTCAGTACTTC,CASSPRTSGDKNIQYF
-,TRBV6-1,few,TRBJ1-2,TGTGCCAGCAGTGAACTCCTCACGGAGAACACCTTC,CASSELLTENTF
TRBD2,TRBV5-1,-,TRBJ2-3,TGCGCCAGCAGCTTGCGCGGGGGAGAGGATACGCAGTATTTT,CASSLRGGEDTQYF
-,TRBV20-1,few,TRBJ1-3,TGCAGTGCTAGAGATCGGTGGCCTGAAAGAAACACCATATATTTT,CSARDRWPERNTIYF
-,TRBV20-1,-,TRBJ2-3,TGCAGTGCTAGAATACAGGGTCAGGGAGATACGCAGTATTTT,CSARIQGQGDTQYF
-,TRBV10-3,few,TRBJ1-6,TGTGCCACCGGACAGAGCTCCTATAATTCACCCCTCCACTTT,CATGQSSYNSPLHF
-,TRBV12-3/TRBV12-4,few,TRBJ1-2,TGTGCCAGCAGGAAGGGAACTGGCTACACCTTC,CASRKGTGYTF
TRBD1,TRBV4-2,-,TRBJ1-1,TGTGCCAGCAGCAAAACGACAGGGCACACTGAAGCTTTCTTT,CASSKTTGHTEAFF
-,TRBV29-1,-,TRBJ1-1,TGCAGCGCGGGGAGGTTCCTGAACACTGAAGCTTTCTTT,CSAGRFLNTEAFF
-,TRBV7-9,few,TRBJ1-1,TGTGCCAGCCTGGCTGTTTCGAACACTGAAGCTTTCTTT,CASLAVSNTEAFF
-,TRBV5-1,-,TRBJ2-5,TGCGCCAGCAGCCCAGGGGGGTCAAGCGAGACCCAGTACTTC,CASSPGGSSETQYF
TRBD1,TRBV10-3,-,TRBJ2-3,TGTGCCATCAGTGCGGGACAGGGGTCGCGTACTTCCACAGATACGCAGTATTTT,CAISAGQGSRTSTDTQYF
-,TRBV20-1,few,TRBJ1-2,TGCAGTGCTAGAGTGGCAGTCGGTAACTATGGCTACACCTTC,CSARVAVGNYGYTF
TRBD1,TRBV6-6,few,TRBJ1-4,TGTGCCAGCACCGATACAGGGGGCAATGAAAAACTGTTTTTT,CASTDTGGNEKLFF
-,TRBV20-1,few,TRBJ1-5,TGCAGTGCTAGAGGAAAGCCCCAGCATTTT,CSARGKPQHF
-,TRBV5-1,-,TRBJ2-3,TGCGCCAGCAAGGTAGTCCCGGGGATAGATACGCAGTATTTT,CASKVVPGIDTQYF
TRBD1,TRBV28,-,TRBJ1-2,TGTGCCAGCAGACGGACAGGAGTCGGCTACACCTTC,CASRRTGVGYTF
-,TRBV6-2/TRBV6-3,-,TRBJ1-4,TGTGCCAGCAGACCCGGGGGCAATGAAAAACTGTTTTTT,CASRPGGNEKLFF
TRBD1,TRBV7-2,-,TRBJ1-1,TGTGCCAGCAGTCGGGACAGAAGGATGACTGAAGCTTTCTTT,CASSRDRRMTEAFF
-,TRBV5-1,-,TRBJ2-2,TGTACCAGCAGCTTGGACGGGGGACATTCCACCGGGGAGCTGTTTTTT,CTSSLDGGHSTGELFF
-,TRBV10-2,few,TRBJ1-6,TGCGCCAGCAGTGAAGAATCCCGCTCCTATAATTCACCCCTCCACTTT,CASSEESRSYNSPLHF
TRBD1,TRBV29-1,-,TRBJ1-1,TGCAGCGGGCTTAGGGGGCCTGGGGCTGAAGCTTTCTTT,CSGLRGPGAEAFF
-,TRBV12-3/TRBV12-4,few,TRBJ1-1,TGTGCCAGCAGTCGGAACACTGAAGCTTTCTTT,CASSRNTEAFF
-,TRBV10-3,-,TRBJ1-1,TGTGCCATCAGTTGGACACACACTGAAGCTTTCTTT,CAISWTHTEAFF
-,TRBV4-2,-,TRBJ1-3,TGTGCCAGCAGCCAAGATGGGCGCTCTGGAAACACCATATATTTT,CASSQDGRSGNTIYF
-,TRBV12-3/TRBV12-4,-,TRBJ1-1,TGTGCCAGCAGTTACGACGCCTGGGACATGAACACTGAAGCTTTCTTT,CASSYDAWDMNTEAFF
-,TRBV12-3/TRBV12-4,-,TRBJ1-3,TGTGCCAGCAGTTTATTTGGGCAGGTCTCTGGAAACACCATATATTTT,CASSLFGQVSGNTIYF
TRBD1,TRBV5-1,few,TRBJ1-2,TGCGCCAGCAGCGCTGGGGACAGGGAATATGGCTACACCTTC,CASSAGDREYGYTF
-,TRBV5-1,-,TRBJ2-2,TGCGCCAGCAGAGTTTACACCGGGGAGCTGTTTTTT,CASRVYTGELFF
-,TRBV20-1,-,TRBJ1-6,TGCAGTGCTTACAGGGCTGTGAGCTCCTATAATTCACCCCTCCACTTT,CSAYRAVSSYNSPLHF
-,TRBV5-1,-,TRBJ1-1,TGCGCCAGCAGCTCCCCAGGCGAAGCTTTCTTT,CASSSPGEAFF
-,TRBV20-1,-,TRBJ1-3,TGCAGTGCTAGAGTAGAGGCTGGAAACACCATATATTTT,CSARVEAGNTIYF
-,TRBV20-1,few,TRBJ1-1,TGCAGTGCTAGACCCACAGGGTCCACTGAAGCTTTCTTT,CSARPTGSTEAFF
-,TRBV4-1,-,TRBJ1-5,TGCGCCAGCAGCCGCGCGGGGGTAAATCAGCCCCAGCATTTT,CASSRAGVNQPQHF
-,TRBV27,few,TRBJ1-6,TGTGCCAGCAGTTTCCAGGTTAGGGGGTCACCCCTCCACTTT,CASSFQVRGSPLHF
TRBD1,TRBV20-1,-,TRBJ1-1,TGCAGTGCCCAGACAGGGGACGAAACTGAAGCTTTCTTT,CSAQTGDETEAFF
-,TRBV12-3/TRBV12-4,-,TRBJ1-2,TGTGCCAGCAGTTTCGACAGCATCTATGGCTACACCTTC,CASSFDSIYGYTF
-,TRBV12-3/TRBV12-4,few,TRBJ1-2,TGTGCCAGCACCTCCCAGGGCCCCTATGGCTACACCTTC,CASTSQGPYGYTF
TRBD2,TRBV20-1,few,TRBJ2-3,TGCAGTGCTAGAGGACTTCAGCGGGGGGGCGGCACAGATACGCAGTATTTT,CSARGLQRGGGTDTQYF
TRBD1,TRBV4-1,few,TRBJ1-6,TGCGCCAGCAGCATGACAGGGGTAGCGAAGAATTCACCCCTCCACTTT,CASSMTGVAKNSPLHF
TRBD1,TRBV11-2,-,TRBJ2-5,TGTGCCAGCAGCGCCTATACAGGGGGCGGAGAGACCCAGTACTTC,CASSAYTGGGETQYF
-,TRBV10-3,once,TRBJ2-5,TGTGCCATCAGTGAGACAGGCCAAGAGACCCAGTACTTC,CAISETGQETQYF
TRBD1,TRBV14,-,TRBJ2-5,TGTGCCAGCAGCCAAGATAGGCGGACAGGGAAAAGAGAGACCCAGTACTTC,CASSQDRRTGKRETQYF
-,TRBV10-3,few,TRBJ1-1,TGTGCCGCCGGACGCCGGGGCCTGAACACTGAAGCTTTCTTT,CAAGRRGLNTEAFF
-,TRBV4-1,-,TRBJ1-5,TGCGCCAGCAGCCCCCGCCTTGACGGGGTCAATCAGCCCCAGCATTTT,CASSPRLDGVNQPQHF